This T cell receptor beta chain was sequenced in a study of T cells in Graves' hyperthyroidism and ophthalmopathy. RNA transcripts served as the template for amplifying TCR beta CDR3 regions. Using the HTBI primer set, a first-round RT-PCR was run on the TCR CDR3. TCRdb independently ran MiXCR on the multiplex PCR reads; one entry per CDR3 protein. The table lists over 350,000 distinct CDR3 sequences, about 15% of them singletons. V was clipped by 6 bases and J by 8 bases, with 22 bases between them. Germline V gives CDR1 MNHNS, CDR2 SASEGT. The CDR3 runs to 15 residues. This clonotype was found many times.

Sequencing input: blood. The genes are TRBV6-1 and TRBJ1-2; D remains ambiguous. This receptor was obtained from a man aged 18 to 35 with Graves' ophthalmopathy. The CDR3 nucleotides are TGTGCCAGCAGAGTGGCCGCCGCATCTCTATGGGGCTACACCTTC. Translated: CASRVAAASLWGYTF.